This TCR beta chain was sequenced for a study of STAT5B mutations in CD4+ large granular lymphocyte leukemia. About the research overall: Healthy donors showed HLA-associated enrichment of the CDR3 'QG' motif.

This was a survey-level run. How the authors handled the data: Lowest detectable productive clonotype frequency was 2.59 x 10-5. Generated by immunoSEQ multiplex PCR, the TCRdb table keeps only in-frame clones and is missing some. From that table come the V and J calls and clone size; the DNA was used to work out D and trimming. Seen here are approximately 30,000 clones, just over 75% observed once, and the top ten hold around 7%. The ends lost 5 bases at V and 3 bases at J; junction bases unmatched: 5. Germline-derived CDR1 and CDR2 are SGHTA and FQGTGA. This CDR3 has 14 amino acids. The chain links TRBV7-3 to TRBJ1-2; 8 bases fit TRBD1. The sample taken for sequencing was CD4+ T cells from blood buffy coats. The receptor's source is a human donor in good health. CDR3 loop: CASSPSTGDYGYTF. In DNA, the CDR3 is TGTGCCAGCAGCCCCTCGACAGGGGACTATGGCTACACCTTC.